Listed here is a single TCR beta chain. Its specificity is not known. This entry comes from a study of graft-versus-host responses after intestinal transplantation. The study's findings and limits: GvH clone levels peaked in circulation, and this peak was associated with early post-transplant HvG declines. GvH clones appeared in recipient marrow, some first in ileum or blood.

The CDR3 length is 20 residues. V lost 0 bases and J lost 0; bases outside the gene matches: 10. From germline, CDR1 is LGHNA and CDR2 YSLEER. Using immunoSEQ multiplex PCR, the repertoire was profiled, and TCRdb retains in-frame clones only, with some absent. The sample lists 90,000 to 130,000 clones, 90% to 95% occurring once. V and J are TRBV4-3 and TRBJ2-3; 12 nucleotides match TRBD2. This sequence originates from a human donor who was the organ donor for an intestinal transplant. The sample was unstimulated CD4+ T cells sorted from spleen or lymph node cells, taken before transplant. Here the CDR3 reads CASSQDAPSTSGRSTDTQYF. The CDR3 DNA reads TGCGCCAGCAGCCAAGATGCCCCCTCGACTAGCGGGAGAAGCACAGATACGCAGTATTTT.